This entry describes one T cell receptor beta chain. The CDR3 consists of 16 residues. V lost 2 bases and J lost 2, with 15 bases in between. Germline loops: CDR1 LGHNA, CDR2 YNFKEQ. Using immunoSEQ multiplex PCR, the repertoire was profiled, and TCRdb retains in-frame clones only, with some absent. The table has tens of thousands of clones, approximately 86% seen once; the top ten hold 14% to 15%. This record belongs to a study of PD-L1 blockade in urothelial cancer. The time point here: pretreatment peripheral blood. Sequencing used PBMCs, obtained around atezolizumab (anti-PD-L1) treatment. The chain recombines TRBV4-2 with TRBJ1-1; D gene ambiguous. The TCR sequence derives from a man aged 55 to 70 with urothelial cancer. The chain's CDR3 is CASSQSRRERNTEAFF. CDR3 coding DNA: TGTGCCAGCAGCCAATCGCGCCGGGAGAGAAACACTGAAGCTTTCTTT.